This T cell receptor beta chain was sequenced in a study of shared clonotypes between healthy human individuals. This CDR3 is built from 15 residues. Trimming removed 3 bases from V and 8 bases from J, with 17 bases in between. The germline V gene has CDR1 MNHEY and CDR2 SMNVEV (reference sequence). The assay was immunoSEQ multiplex PCR, and TCRdb's table has in-frame clones only and misses some. This table has some 1.4 million clones, 96% appearing once. The origin of this receptor is a man younger than 45 in good health. The chain couples TRBV27 to TRBJ2-1, with D maybe TRBD2 (6 bases). Sequencing was carried out using naive CD4+ T cells sorted from blood. Subset noted: CD45RA+ positively selected. The CDR3 DNA sequence: TGTGCCAGCAGTTTCTCCGGGAGTTATAATGATGAGCAGTTCTTC. It codes for CASSFSGSYNDEQFF.